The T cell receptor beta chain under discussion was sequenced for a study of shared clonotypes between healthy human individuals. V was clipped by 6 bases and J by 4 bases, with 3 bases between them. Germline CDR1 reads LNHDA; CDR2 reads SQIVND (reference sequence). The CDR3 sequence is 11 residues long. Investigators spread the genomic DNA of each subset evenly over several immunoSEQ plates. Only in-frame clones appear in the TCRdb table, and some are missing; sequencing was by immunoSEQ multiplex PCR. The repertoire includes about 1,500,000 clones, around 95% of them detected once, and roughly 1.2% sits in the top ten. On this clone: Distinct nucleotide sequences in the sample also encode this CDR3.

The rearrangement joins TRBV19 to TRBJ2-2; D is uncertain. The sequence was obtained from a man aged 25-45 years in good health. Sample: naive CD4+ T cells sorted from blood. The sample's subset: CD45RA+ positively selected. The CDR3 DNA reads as TGTGCCAGTAGCCGCACCGGGGAGCTGTTTTTT. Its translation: CASSRTGELFF.